This is a list of T cell receptor beta chains from one sample in a study of siplizumab effects on memory and regulatory T cells. The data were produced by immunoSEQ multiplex PCR, yet TCRdb's version contains in-frame clones alone and is incomplete. The sample comprises 90,000 to 110,000 clones, roughly 91% of which are singletons, and 0.32% rests with the top ten. The source material was CD4+ T cells sorted from blood. The receptors originated from a human donor in good health. CDR3s leave out the opening cysteine and the closing phenylalanine or tryptophan.

j_call: TRBJ1-2
v_call: TRBV30
cdr3_aa: AWSTLGNYGYT

j_call: TRBJ1-3
v_call: TRBV28
cdr3_aa: ASRIGTHSGNTIY

j_call: TRBJ2-6
v_call: TRBV5-1
cdr3_aa: ASGVGDPGANVLT

j_call: TRBJ2-3
v_call: TRBV5-4
cdr3_aa: ASSLVLAGRVSTDTQY

j_call: TRBJ1-1
v_call: TRBV19
cdr3_aa: ASSVVALKNTEAF

j_call: TRBJ2-7
v_call: TRBV4-2
cdr3_aa: ASSQGGGDYYEQY

j_call: TRBJ1-4
v_call: TRBV19
cdr3_aa: ASTHGQDRV

j_call: TRBJ2-7
v_call: TRBV18
cdr3_aa: ASSPGLAGVSYEQY

j_call: TRBJ1-4
v_call: TRBV6-6
cdr3_aa: ASRRSNEKLF

j_call: TRBJ1-1
v_call: TRBV7-9
cdr3_aa: ASSFSQDTEAF

j_call: TRBJ2-7
v_call: TRBV9
cdr3_aa: ASSPGTSTYEQY

j_call: TRBJ1-2
v_call: TRBV7-2
cdr3_aa: ASSLKAGSNYGYT

j_call: TRBJ1-3
v_call: TRBV6-1
cdr3_aa: ATLSSGNTIY

j_call: TRBJ2-3
v_call: TRBV15
cdr3_aa: ATSRRTDHTQY

j_call: TRBJ2-7
v_call: TRBV10-3
cdr3_aa: AIRGTSGSSYEQY

j_call: TRBJ2-5
v_call: TRBV10-3
cdr3_aa: ATTRGAGETQY

j_call: TRBJ2-3
v_call: TRBV10-1
cdr3_aa: ASSEGGGTDTQY

j_call: TRBJ2-7
v_call: TRBV5-8
cdr3_aa: ASSLVLAVGAYEQY

j_call: TRBJ2-7
v_call: TRBV10-2
cdr3_aa: ASIPVTSGRYEQY

j_call: TRBJ1-5
v_call: TRBV7-9
cdr3_aa: ASSAALQPQH

j_call: TRBJ1-3
v_call: TRBV2
cdr3_aa: ASSFLPTGSSGNTIY

j_call: TRBJ2-5
v_call: TRBV7-9
cdr3_aa: ASSLVGGEGETQY

j_call: TRBJ2-5
v_call: TRBV5-1
cdr3_aa: ASSLRTTSGAPKTQY

j_call: TRBJ1-1
v_call: TRBV5-1
cdr3_aa: ASSLDREYRAF

j_call: TRBJ2-3
v_call: TRBV30
cdr3_aa: AWSEGPSTDTQY

j_call: TRBJ1-1
v_call: TRBV4-2
cdr3_aa: ASRRDTLNTEAF

j_call: TRBJ2-5
v_call: TRBV23-1
cdr3_aa: ASSQAPWLALVETQY

j_call: TRBJ2-2
v_call: TRBV6-1
cdr3_aa: ASSEAGNTGELF

j_call: TRBJ2-7
v_call: TRBV10-3
cdr3_aa: AIGLAGGTYEQY

j_call: TRBJ2-3
v_call: TRBV9
cdr3_aa: ASSVNQGVADTQY

j_call: TRBJ1-2
v_call: TRBV6-1
cdr3_aa: ASSATLGQGGYGYT

j_call: TRBJ1-1
v_call: TRBV19
cdr3_aa: ASSPPTGESTEAF

j_call: TRBJ2-7
v_call: TRBV6-5
cdr3_aa: ASGRDLSYEQY

j_call: TRBJ2-1
v_call: TRBV5-6
cdr3_aa: ASIGTSFLNEQF

j_call: TRBJ1-1
v_call: TRBV7-8
cdr3_aa: ASSFSVNTEAF

j_call: TRBJ2-5
v_call: TRBV7-3
cdr3_aa: ASSITGGRGTQY

j_call: TRBJ2-3
v_call: TRBV28
cdr3_aa: ASSSPSVADTQY

j_call: TRBJ2-3
v_call: TRBV18
cdr3_aa: ASSHRETDTQY

j_call: TRBJ1-1
v_call: TRBV19
cdr3_aa: ASSVTGGLTEAF

j_call: TRBJ2-5
v_call: TRBV7-3
cdr3_aa: ASSLGQKYQETQY

j_call: TRBJ2-1
v_call: TRBV18
cdr3_aa: ASSPDVDEQF

j_call: TRBJ2-2
v_call: TRBV9
cdr3_aa: ASSALARGTNGELF

j_call: TRBJ1-1
v_call: TRBV29-1
cdr3_aa: SAWDSPNTEAF

j_call: TRBJ1-1
v_call: TRBV9
cdr3_aa: ASSAGTGHITEAF

j_call: TRBJ2-1
v_call: TRBV7-6
cdr3_aa: ASSNREGSNEQF